The present entry profiles one T cell receptor beta chain with its context. What it recognizes is unknown. The source of the sample is a study of STAT5B mutations in CD4+ large granular lymphocyte leukemia. Study conclusions and caveats: TRBV06-family usage was enriched in top patient clones (8/27) versus controls (2/35).

Clones were read by immunoSEQ multiplex PCR, and TCRdb kept only the in-frame ones, dropping some. Counted here are fewer than 50,000 clones, approximately 86% occurring once; the ten biggest clones make up 2.6%. The CDR3 covers 15 residues. Between the trimmed V and J ends, which lost 5 bases and 0 bases, there was a span of 12 bases. Germline V gives CDR1 MNHEY, CDR2 SMNVEV (reference sequence). This clonotype originated in a human donor in good health. The material sequenced was CD4+ T cells from blood buffy coats. The V gene is TRBV27, the J gene TRBJ2-3; D is possibly TRBD2 (6 bases). The CDR3 here is CASSGSGPSTDTQYF. CDR3 bases: TGTGCCAGCAGTGGCAGCGGGCCTAGCACAGATACGCAGTATTTT.